The 29 T cell receptor beta chains listed next were all sequenced from one sample in a study of cytomegalovirus exposure and HLA in healthy donors. 13 Jbeta primers and 60 Vbeta primers were used for the PCR. The table came from immunoSEQ multiplex PCR; TCRdb's copy has only in-frame clones and leaves some out. Among around 150,000 clones listed, 73% were seen once. The specimen sequenced was PBMCs. The source is a human donor in good health.

To note about this clone: This specimen includes other DNA sequences encoding the same CDR3. CDR3 DNA sequence: TGCGCCAGCAGCCAAGCAGGGTACAATGAGCAGTTCTTC. Protein: CASSQAGYNEQFF. V usage is TRBV4-1 and J usage is TRBJ2-1; D might be TRBD1 (5 bases). Germline values: CDR1 MGHRA, CDR2 YSYEKL. The ends were cut back, 1 base at V and 4 bases at J, with 5 bases in the middle. The CDR3 covers 13 residues.

The chain employs TRBV15 and TRBJ2-7; maybe TRBD2 (5 bases). The V and J ends lost 0 bases and 3 bases respectively, with 6 bases between them. The CDR3 totals 13 residues. Germline V lookup: CDR1 LNHNV, CDR2 YYDKDF (reference sequence). Here the CDR3 reads CATSRDRDYEQYF. CDR3 sequence (DNA): TGTGCCACCAGCAGAGATCGGGACTACGAGCAGTACTTC.

This chain connects TRBV27 to TRBJ2-1, with a possible D match to TRBD1 (6 bases). The CDR3 has 17 amino acids. CDR1 is MNHEY and CDR2 is SMNVEV in the germline V gene (reference sequence). V was shortened by 6 bases and J by 2 bases, with 20 bases between the two germline ends. The CDR3, as DNA: TGTGCCAGCAGCCCCTCGACAGGTACGCTCACCTACAATGAGCAGTTCTTC. Translating it yields CASSPSTGTLTYNEQFF.

This chain joins TRBV30 and TRBJ2-5; D not certain. The CDR3 has 13 residues. Per the germline V gene, CDR1 is GTSNPN and CDR2 is SVGIG (reference sequence). Trimming left V 4 bases short and J 2 bases short, with 11 bases between. Here the CDR3 reads CAWNRVSQETQYF. The CDR3 region has the DNA TGTGCCTGGAACAGAGTTAGTCAAGAGACCCAGTACTTC.

This clone has a count of ten or more. The chain links TRBV29-1 to TRBJ1-1; the D is unclear. There are 12 residues in the CDR3. Germline CDR1 SQVTM, CDR2 ANQGSEA. Trimming shortened V by 3 bases and J by 0 bases, and 5 bases separated the two germline ends. CDR3 nucleotide sequence: TGCAGCGTTGAGTGGCTGAACACTGAAGCTTTCTTT. This codes for CSVEWLNTEAFF.

This chain uses TRBV7-8 with TRBJ2-7; D gene ambiguous. V lost 1 base and J lost 0, with 7 bases in between. This CDR3 spans 14 amino acids. Germline lookup yields CDR1 SGHVS and CDR2 FQNEAQ. For the CDR3, the DNA is TGTGCCAGCAGCTTAGGCAGGAACTCCTACGAGCAGTACTTC. It encodes CASSLGRNSYEQYF.

On this clone: A read error may account for a junction end that differs from germline. The chain has TRBV2 and TRBJ1-1; no firm D call. Germline loops: CDR1 SNHLY, CDR2 FYNNEI. This CDR3 comprises 13 residues. Here the CDR3 reads CASKVDGNTEAFF. CDR3 nucleotides: TGTGCCAGCAAGGTCGACGGGAACACTGAGGCTTTCTTT.

This clone was observed a single time. The same CDR3 also results from other DNA sequences found in this sample. The chain uses TRBV11-2 and TRBJ2-7; D gene uncertain. The germline CDR1 and CDR2 sequences are SGHAT and FQNNGV. V was pared by 5 bases and J by 0 bases, with 5 bases between. The CDR3 extends over 12 amino acids. CDR3 nucleotides: TGTGCCAGCAGCCAGGACTCCTACGAGCAGTACTTC. Residues: CASSQDSYEQYF.

V and J are TRBV16 and TRBJ1-5; perhaps TRBD1 as D (6 bases). V lost 4 bases to trimming and J lost 2 bases, with 9 bases between them. The CDR3 contains 14 residues. Germline V lookup: CDR1 KGHSY, CDR2 FQNENV. This chain's CDR3 is CASSLTGRNQPQHF. CDR3 sequence (DNA): TGTGCCAGCAGCCTGACAGGCCGCAATCAGCCCCAGCATTTT. Full variable domain (rest looked up from reference TRBV16 and TRBJ1-5): GEEVAQTPKHLVRGEGQKAKLYCAPIKGHSYVFWYQQVLKNEFKFLISFQNENVFDETGMPKERFSAKCLPNSPCSLEIQATKLEDSAVYFCASSLTGRNQPQHFGDGTRLSIL.

J is TRBJ2-3 and V is TRBV6-5; the match to TRBD2 covers 8 bases. The germline CDR1 and CDR2 sequences are MNHEY and SVGAGI. There are 15 residues in the CDR3. V was pared by 4 bases and J by 0 bases, with 3 bases of the junction left unmatched. The CDR3 region is CASSSASGSTDTQYF. The CDR3 nucleotides are TGTGCCAGCAGTTCCGCTAGCGGGAGCACAGATACGCAGTATTTT.

The CDR3 here is CAISEGPPGGDYGYTF. The CDR3 nucleotides are TGTGCCATCAGTGAGGGCCCACCTGGGGGGGACTATGGCTACACCTTC. The rearrangement links TRBV10-3 to TRBJ1-2, with D perhaps matching TRBD1 (5 bases). Germline assignment: CDR1 ENHRY and CDR2 SYGVKD. The CDR3 runs 16 residues. V was shortened by 2 bases and J by 3 bases, with 16 bases between the two germline ends.

This chain links TRBV6-5 with TRBJ1-4; D unclear. Germline V gene data show CDR1 as MNHEY and CDR2 as SVGAGI. The CDR3 has 13 residues. Trimming pared 6 bases from V and 8 bases from J, leaving 13 bases between. The DNA of the CDR3 is TGTGCCAGCAGACCGGGATTGAGAGAAAAACTGTTTTTT. Translation gives CASRPGLREKLFF.

The chain is built from TRBV30 and TRBJ1-5, with D perhaps matching TRBD1 (6 bases). Germline-derived CDR1 and CDR2 are GTSNPN and SVGIG (reference sequence). Trimming cost V 4 bases and J 4 bases, with 14 bases left between them. The CDR3 consists of 14 residues. The CDR3 DNA sequence: TGTGCCTGGACACAAGGACAGTTTAATCAGCCCCAGCATTTT. Protein product: CAWTQGQFNQPQHF.

This clone was seen a few times. The rearrangement joins TRBV5-4 to TRBJ2-5; 9 bases fit TRBD2. V was clipped by 7 bases and J by 5 bases; unmatched bases: 9. Germline V gene lookup returns CDR1 SGHNT and CDR2 YYREEE (reference sequence). The CDR3 covers 14 residues. CDR3: CASCIAGVGETQYF. The CDR3 region has the DNA TGTGCCAGCTGCATAGCGGGAGTGGGGGAGACCCAGTACTTC.

This clone was seen a handful of times. The chain uses TRBV18 and TRBJ2-3; 15 bases match TRBD2. The germline CDR1 and CDR2 sequences are KGHSH and LQKENI. This CDR3 has 18 residues. The ends lost 4 bases at V and 0 bases at J; junction bases unmatched: 5. The CDR3 DNA reads as TGTGCCAGCTCACTCGGGACTAGCGGGGGGCTTAGCACAGATACGCAGTATTTT. Amino acid sequence: CASSLGTSGGLSTDTQYF. Full variable domain (outside the CDR3, taken from reference TRBV18 and TRBJ2-3): NAGVMQNPRHLVRRRGQEARLRCSPMKGHSHVYWYRQLPEEGLKFMVYLQKENIIDESGMPKERFSAEFPKEGPSILRIQQVVRGDSAAYFCASSLGTSGGLSTDTQYFGPGTRLTVL.

This clone was picked up a small number of times. The rearrangement uses TRBV4-2 and TRBJ1-5; 8 positions match TRBD1. The CDR3 runs to 17 residues. Looked up from germline, CDR1 is LGHNA and CDR2 is YNFKEQ. With 0 bases clipped from V and 6 bases from J, the junction kept 10 bases outside the gene matches. This chain's CDR3 is CASSQEPGQGRGQPQHF. The CDR3 bases are TGTGCCAGCAGCCAAGAACCAGGACAGGGACGGGGTCAGCCCCAGCATTTT.

The V gene is TRBV30, the J gene TRBJ2-7, with 7 bases that match TRBD2. Per germline, CDR1 GTSNPN and CDR2 SVGIG (reference sequence). The CDR3 sequence is 14 residues long. Losses at the gene ends were 3 bases for V and 0 bases for J; bases not matched to a gene: 5. CDR3 sequence: CAWSSGANSYEQYF. Written as DNA, the CDR3 is TGTGCCTGGAGCAGCGGGGCAAACTCCTACGAGCAGTACTTC.

The gene calls are TRBV11-2 and TRBJ2-7; perhaps TRBD2 as D (6 bases). This CDR3 has 15 residues. Germline V gene lookup returns CDR1 SGHAT and CDR2 FQNNGV. Deletions cut 5 bases from V and 3 bases from J, with 17 bases between. CDR3 in amino acids: CASSPMLGGGYEQYF. CDR3 DNA sequence: TGTGCCAGCAGCCCCATGTTGGGGGGAGGCTACGAGCAGTACTTC.

J is TRBJ1-2 and V is TRBV11-1; the match to TRBD1 covers 7 bases. CDR3 length: 15 amino acids. Germline values: CDR1 SGHAT, CDR2 FQDESV (reference sequence). V shed 5 bases and J 0 bases; nucleotides not matched to a gene: 6. This CDR3 is CASSPGQTTNYGYTF. The CDR3 DNA is TGTGCCAGCAGCCCGGGACAGACAACTAACTATGGCTACACCTTC. Combining the CDR3 with reference TRBV11-1 and TRBJ1-2 gives the whole variable domain EAEVAQSPRYKITEKSQAVAFWCDPISGHATLYWYRQILGQGPELLVQFQDESVVDDSQLPKDRFSAERLKGVDSTLKIQPAELGDSAMYLCASSPGQTTNYGYTFGSGTRLTVV.

J is TRBJ2-7 and V is TRBV9; D is possibly TRBD1 (5 bases). Germline V CDR1 and CDR2: SGDLS, YYNGEE. The V end was cut by 0 bases, the J end by 5 bases, with 15 bases between. The CDR3 runs 15 residues. The CDR3 region has the DNA TGTGCCAGCAGCGTAGATGTAGGGGAAGGCGACGAGCAGTACTTC. It specifies CASSVDVGEGDEQYF.

The chain has TRBV28 and TRBJ1-2, with 10 bases fitting TRBD1. Trimming took 7 bases from V and 2 from J; bases not matched to a gene: 10. Germline loops: CDR1 MDHEN, CDR2 SYDVKM. The length of the CDR3 is 16 residues. CDR3 amino acids: CASTVTGGFLNYGYTF. DNA of the CDR3: TGTGCCAGCACTGTGACAGGGGGCTTTCTCAACTATGGCTACACCTTC.

The chain uses TRBV15 and TRBJ1-5; D perhaps matches TRBD1 (5 bases). Germline V gene sequence: CDR1 LNHNV, CDR2 YYDKDF (reference sequence). This CDR3 is 14 amino acids long. Deletions cut 3 bases from V and 6 bases from J, with 12 bases between. The CDR3 region has the DNA TGTGCCACCAGCAGGGCAAGGGGACTTCAGCCCCAGCATTTT. Residues: CATSRARGLQPQHF.

The chain recombines TRBV4-1 with TRBJ1-2, with a possible D match to TRBD1 (5 bases). Trimming shortened V by 0 bases and J by 5 bases, and 13 bases separated the two germline ends. Germline CDR1 is MGHRA and CDR2 is YSYEKL. There are 15 residues in the CDR3. CDR3 protein: CASSQDKIGAYGYTF. In DNA, the CDR3 is TGCGCCAGCAGCCAAGATAAGATAGGGGCATATGGCTACACCTTC.

This clone was detected once. The CDR3 region is CASSFLTHRTSGGETQYF. The CDR3 DNA reads TGTGCCAGCAGCTTTCTAACCCATCGGACTAGCGGGGGTGAGACCCAGTACTTC. The chain employs TRBV7-8 and TRBJ2-5, with TRBD2 matching over 13 bases. The CDR3 covers 18 residues. The ends lost 3 bases at V and 5 bases at J; junction bases unmatched: 12. In germline, CDR1 is SGHVS, CDR2 FQNEAQ.

The V gene is TRBV21-1, the J gene TRBJ2-1; the table's D gene call, TRBD2, was not cross checked with the DNA. TRBV21-1 corresponds to a pseudogene. The CDR3 runs 14 residues. CDR3 DNA sequence: TGTGCCAGCAGCAAAGTTGATAGCGGGAGTGAGCAGTTCTTC. Translated: CASSKVDSGSEQFF.

The chain couples TRBV7-9 to TRBJ2-2, with D perhaps matching TRBD2 (7 bases). Trimming took 7 bases from V and 1 from J, leaving 16 bases between them. The CDR3 consists of 16 residues. Per the germline V gene, CDR1 is SEHNR and CDR2 is FQNEAQ (reference sequence). The CDR3 is CASIPRGTLNTGELFF. Here the CDR3 DNA reads TGTGCCAGCATCCCGCGGGGGACACTGAACACCGGGGAGCTGTTTTTT.

The chain couples TRBV27 to TRBJ2-7, with 9 positions matching TRBD1. The CDR3 is made up of 14 amino acids. Germline CDR1 MNHEY, CDR2 SMNVEV (reference sequence). The V segment lost 5 bases and the J segment 3 bases; nucleotides outside the gene matches: 5. In DNA form, the CDR3 reads TGTGCCAGCAGTCCAGGGACAGGGTTCTACGAGCAGTACTTC. Protein sequence: CASSPGTGFYEQYF.

There are a few counts of this clone. The chain recombines TRBV7-9 with TRBJ2-7, with 8 bases identical to TRBD2. The CDR3 totals 16 residues. Germline trimming cut 5 bases from V and 3 bases from J; bases unmatched to any gene: 12. CDR1 and CDR2 (germline): SEHNR, FQNEAQ (reference sequence). CDR3 DNA: TGTGCCAGCAGCCCCCCTTTCTCGGGAGGGGACTACGAGCAGTACTTC. It yields the protein CASSPPFSGGDYEQYF.

The chain recombines TRBV29-1 with TRBJ1-5, with no clear D. The germline CDR1 and CDR2 sequences are SQVTM and ANQGSEA. The CDR3 is made up of 16 amino acids. Trimming shortened V by 8 bases and J by 0 bases, and 20 bases separated the two germline ends. This CDR3 is CSSEATGKHSNQPQHF. The CDR3 nucleotides are TGCAGCTCTGAAGCCACGGGGAAGCATAGCAATCAGCCCCAGCATTTT.